The clone carrying this T cell receptor (beta chain) turned up a few times. This sample is drawn from a study of blood T cell repertoires in COVID-19. Study in general: Italy, Spain and the United States were the sources of the convalescent and acute COVID-19 samples. Sample material is recorded as cDNA or gDNA derived from T cells, B-cell-depleted T cells, or PBMCs.

In the authors' workflow: Reference gene primer amplification gave estimated nucleated cell counts. The protocol was immunoSEQ multiplex PCR, while the TCRdb copy is restricted to in-frame clones and leaves out a portion. V, J and clone size are taken as reported in that table, and D and trimming were inferred from the DNA itself. The table shows about 43,000 clones, with roughly nine tenths occurring only once. This receptor was obtained from a human donor in a cohort sampled during active COVID-19. Sequences were obtained from peripheral blood.

CDR3 amino acids: CSVGTGTPSSSYEQYF. The CDR3 nucleotides are TGCAGCGTTGGGACAGGGACTCCCAGTAGTAGTTACGAGCAGTACTTC. The rearrangement uses TRBV29-1 and TRBJ2-7; 8 positions match TRBD1. The CDR3 consists of 16 residues. The germline V gene has CDR1 SQVTM and CDR2 ANQGSEA. V dropped 4 bases and J dropped 4; count of bases not matched to a gene: 15.